This T cell receptor (beta chain) stems from a study of human T cells and chemical hapten exposure. Points from the study as a whole: Compared to controls, expanded TCRs made significantly more large clusters of similar CDR3s. The number of TCRs over 1 in 1000 frequency stayed unchanged after DPC.

Concerning this clonotype: Antigen unknown.

The library gave individual cDNA molecules unique molecular identifiers. TCRdb recomputed calls from the RACE reads with MiXCR, one row per CDR3 protein. The table lists tens of thousands of distinct CDR3 sequences, 9.5% to 10% of them singletons. The time point: pre-sensitization, week 0. Treatment indicated: therapeutic diphenylcyclopropenone sensitization with weekly scalp DPC. Total RNA was isolated from whole blood that had not been fractionated. The length of the CDR3 is 16 residues. Germline V lookup: CDR1 LNHDA, CDR2 SQIVND (reference sequence). V was shortened by 5 bases and J by 2 bases, with 15 bases between the two germline ends.

The genes are TRBV19 and TRBJ2-2; possible D gene TRBD1, 6 bases. The TCR was taken from a woman aged 25 to 39 with alopecia areata. Some clones in this sample may be carry-over from other donors' samples. Sample: whole blood, taken in connection with sensitization to the hapten diphenylcyclopropenone (DPC). The CDR3 DNA reads as TGTGCCAGTAGTCTATTAGCAGGGGACAACACCGGGGAGCTGTTTTTT. It codes for CASSLLAGDNTGELFF. The full variable domain, rest sourced from reference TRBV19 and TRBJ2-2, is DGGITQSPKYLFRKEGQNVTLSCEQNLNHDAMYWYRQDPGQGLRLIYYSQIVNDFQKGDIAEGYSVSREKKESFPLTVTSAQKNPTAFYLCASSLLAGDNTGELFFGEGSRLTVL.